This TCR beta chain derives from a study of cytomegalovirus exposure and HLA in healthy donors. The study's findings and limits: In a later analysis, TCR beta V- and J-gene trimming showed a link to a missense DCLRE1C variant.

CDR1 and CDR2 (germline): MNHEY, SMNVEV (reference sequence). The ends were cut back, 5 bases at V and 6 bases at J, with 10 bases in the middle. CDR3 size: 12 residues. PCR employed 60 Vbeta and 13 Jbeta primers. TCRdb's copy holds only in-frame clones and misses some; the assay was immunoSEQ multiplex PCR. The profile covers about 240,000 clones, with 75% to 85% appearing a single time and under 8% taken by the ten largest. Details on this clone: The target antigen is unknown.

The sequence came from a woman aged 60-75 years in good health and CMV-seropositive. The sample was PBMCs. V usage is TRBV27 and J usage is TRBJ1-1; no firm D call. CDR3 amino acids: CASSAFASEAFF. DNA for the CDR3: TGTGCCAGCAGTGCCTTTGCGTCTGAAGCTTTCTTT.